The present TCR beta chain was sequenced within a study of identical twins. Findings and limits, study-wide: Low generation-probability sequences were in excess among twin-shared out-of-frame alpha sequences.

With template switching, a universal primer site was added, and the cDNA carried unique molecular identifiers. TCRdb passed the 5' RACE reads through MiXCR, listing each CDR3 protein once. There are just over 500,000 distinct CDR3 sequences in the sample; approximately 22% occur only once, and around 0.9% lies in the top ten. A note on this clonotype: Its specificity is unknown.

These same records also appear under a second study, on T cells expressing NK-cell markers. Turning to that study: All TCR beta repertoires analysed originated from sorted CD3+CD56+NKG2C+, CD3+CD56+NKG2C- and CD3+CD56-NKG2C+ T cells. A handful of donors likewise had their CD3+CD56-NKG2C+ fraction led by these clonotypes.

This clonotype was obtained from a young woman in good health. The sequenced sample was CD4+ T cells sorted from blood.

The CDR3 DNA follows: TGTGCCAGCAGTTTAAGACAGCTGAACACTGAAGCTTTCTTT. Translated, it gives CASSLRQLNTEAFF. The chain employs TRBV12-3 or TRBV12-4 and TRBJ1-1; a weak D match, TRBD1 (5 bases). This CDR3 spans 14 amino acids. The V gene lost 2 bases and the J gene lost 0 bases, with 7 bases spanning the gap.